A single T cell receptor (beta chain) is shown here with its context. The record originates from a study of shared clonotypes between healthy human individuals. Deep-level assay runs were performed. TCRdb keeps only in-frame clones here, not all; method: immunoSEQ multiplex PCR. In the table there are about 730,000 clones, 72% of which are singletons. The CDR3 extends over 14 amino acids. Trimming took off 5 bases at V and 5 bases at J, with 15 bases between the two ends. Germline assignment: CDR1 MDHEN and CDR2 SYDVKM. Sequenced input: memory CD4+ T cells sorted from blood. Subset described: CD45RA-negative fraction. The V call is TRBV28, the J call TRBJ1-1; TRBD1 is a possible D gene (5 bases). The TCR was taken from a woman in her twenties or thirties in good health. The CDR3 bases are TGTGCCAGCAGTCTCGGACACCGGACTACTGAAGCTTTCTTT. It encodes CASSLGHRTTEAFF.